A selection of T cell receptor beta chains follows, all from one sample in a study of T cells after yellow fever vaccination. TCRdb redid the calling of the 5' RACE reads with MiXCR, one entry per CDR3 protein. Of some 250,000 distinct CDR3 sequences in the sample, 3.6% were seen once. This material consisted of PBMCs, taken 15 days after the yellow fever booster vaccination. Every receptor here comes from a man younger than 30 who received the YFV17D yellow fever vaccine. Both conserved end residues are part of each CDR3. The D gene is left open where the match is weak. A clone size is listed for some rows: how often the clone was seen (once, few, many), or a class if it is expanded.

TRBV5-1	many	TRBJ2-5	-	TGCGCCAGCAGCCTTTCCCAAGAGACCCAGTACTTC	CASSLSQETQYF
TRBV15	many	TRBJ2-2	-	TGTGCCACCAGCAGAGAGGGGGGGCTAGGGAACACCGGGGAGCTGTTTTTT	CATSREGGLGNTGELFF
TRBV19	many	TRBJ1-5	-	TGTGCCAGTAACCCTCCAGCGCCCAATCAGCCCCAGCATTTT	CASNPPAPNQPQHF
TRBV5-1	many	TRBJ1-6	-	TGCGCCAGCAGCTTACTGTATGGGCTAGCAGGGGATATTTCACCCCTCCACTTT	CASSLLYGLAGDISPLHF
TRBV6-5	many	TRBJ1-2	-	TGTGCCAGCAGGGGGACACCACCGAAGTCCTACGGCTACACCTTC	CASRGTPPKSYGYTF
TRBV7-8	many	TRBJ2-5	TRBD1	TGTGCCAGCAGCTTTGACAGGGTAGGAGGCGAGACCCAGTACTTC	CASSFDRVGGETQYF
TRBV20-1	-	TRBJ2-1	TRBD2	TGCAGTGTCCCAATAGCGGGGGGGCGTGGAGGTGAGCAGTTCTTC	CSVPIAGGRGGEQFF
TRBV10-3	many	TRBJ2-5	-	TGTGCCATCAGTGAGTCGCCGACAGTCCAAGAGACCCAGTACTTC	CAISESPTVQETQYF
TRBV7-9	many	TRBJ2-5	-	TGTGCCAGCAGCTTAGCGGGGTTTCGAGAGACCCAGTACTTC	CASSLAGFRETQYF
TRBV4-2	many	TRBJ2-7	-	TGTGCCAGCAGCCAAGCAGGGTTCGAGCAGTACTTC	CASSQAGFEQYF
TRBV24-1	many	TRBJ2-1	TRBD2	TGTGCCACCACCCCCACTAGCGGGGGGGCAGGTGAGCAGTTCTTC	CATTPTSGGAGEQFF
TRBV7-2	many	TRBJ2-5	-	TGTGCCAGCAGCTTAGGGTCGGGGCTCTGGGAGACCCAGTACTTC	CASSLGSGLWETQYF
TRBV4-1	many	TRBJ2-6	-	TGCGCCAGCAGCCGCGGTTACGGTGGCCAACTTACTGGGGCCAACGTCCTGACTTTC	CASSRGYGGQLTGANVLTF
TRBV18	-	TRBJ1-6	-	TGTGCCAGCTCCCTGGATGGCTCCTATAATTCACCCCTCCACTTT	CASSLDGSYNSPLHF
TRBV10-3	many	TRBJ1-5	-	TGTGCCATCAGGCAACCCGGGACGGGGGATCAGCCCCAGCATTTT	CAIRQPGTGDQPQHF
TRBV12-3/TRBV12-4	many	TRBJ2-3	TRBD1	TGTGCCAGCACACTACAGGGGGGCCCAGATACGCAGTATTTT	CASTLQGGPDTQYF
TRBV19	many	TRBJ2-7	-	TGTGCCAGTAGTTCCACAGCCTACTACGAGCAGTACTTC	CASSSTAYYEQYF
TRBV5-1	few	TRBJ1-2	-	TGCGCCAGCAGCTTGGAGGCTGGGAATTATGGCTACACCTTC	CASSLEAGNYGYTF
TRBV29-1	many	TRBJ1-1	-	TGCAGCGTTGATGCCACCGGGGGGAACACTGAAGCTTTCTTT	CSVDATGGNTEAFF
TRBV6-5	many	TRBJ1-1	-	TGTGCCAGCAGTTACTCGAGGTACACTGAAGCTTTCTTT	CASSYSRYTEAFF
TRBV21-1	many	TRBJ2-5	-	TGTGCCAGCAGCAAAGTCCTGCAGGGTGAAGAGACCCAGTACTTC	CASSKVLQGEETQYF
TRBV24-1	many	TRBJ1-1	-	TGTGCCACCACGACAGGCTGGGACACTGAAGCTTTTTTT	CATTTGWDTEAFF
TRBV20-1	many	TRBJ1-1	-	TGCAGTGCTTTTGACCGAGCCCGGGGGACTGAAGCTTTCTTT	CSAFDRARGTEAFF
TRBV7-2	many	TRBJ1-6	-	TGTGCCAGCAGGCGAATGGGTTCACCCCTCCACTTT	CASRRMGSPLHF
TRBV5-5	many	TRBJ1-2	-	TGTGCCAGCAGCTTACTTAGGGACCTCAGTACCTATGGCTACACCTTC	CASSLLRDLSTYGYTF
TRBV5-1	many	TRBJ2-3	-	TGCGCCAGCAGCTTTACCCGGGACGGGACCTTCACAGATACGCAGTATTTT	CASSFTRDGTFTDTQYF
TRBV7-9	many	TRBJ1-2	-	TGTGCCAGCAGCGCTGGAACGCGGGGCTACACCTTC	CASSAGTRGYTF
TRBV5-8	many	TRBJ2-5	-	TGTGCCAGCGCCGTCCCGTCGACCCAGTACTTC	CASAVPSTQYF
TRBV5-6	many	TRBJ1-3	-	TGTGCCAGCAGCTTCAGGGGAAACACCATATATTTT	CASSFRGNTIYF
TRBV7-3	many	TRBJ2-2	-	TGTGCCAGCAGCGGGGGCCCCGGCACCGGGGAGCTGTTTTTT	CASSGGPGTGELFF
TRBV5-1	many	TRBJ2-3	-	TGCGCCAGCACCCAAGTTGTAGGGAGCAGCACAGATACGCAGTATTTT	CASTQVVGSSTDTQYF
TRBV7-9	many	TRBJ1-1	-	TGTGCCAGCAGCTTCACCCGGGGGGCCACTGAAGCTTTCTTT	CASSFTRGATEAFF
TRBV6-2/TRBV6-3	many	TRBJ1-2	-	TGTGCCAGCAAGTTGGGGGGCAACTATGGCTACACCTTC	CASKLGGNYGYTF
TRBV12-3/TRBV12-4	many	TRBJ2-3	-	TGTGCCAGCAGGATTAGTACCCCCACAGATACGCAGTATTTT	CASRISTPTDTQYF
TRBV6-2/TRBV6-3	many	TRBJ2-2	-	TGTGCCAGCAGAGAGGGTAGGGAGGCCACCGGGGAGCTGTTTTTT	CASREGREATGELFF
TRBV12-3/TRBV12-4	many	TRBJ2-1	TRBD2	TGTGCCAGCAGTTTATCGGGGGGATACTACAATGAGCAGTTCTTC	CASSLSGGYYNEQFF
TRBV21-1	many	TRBJ1-5	-	TGTGCCAGGGACAGGTTATCGCCCCAGCATTTT	CARDRLSPQHF
TRBV5-1	many	TRBJ2-3	TRBD2	TGCGCCAGCAGCTTAGGATTCGGAGCGGGGGGGCCAACAGATACGCAGTATTTT	CASSLGFGAGGPTDTQYF
TRBV15	many	TRBJ2-3	-	TGTGCCACCAGCAGAGATCTTGGGGGGCGCTCAGATACGCAGTATTTT	CATSRDLGGRSDTQYF
TRBV18	many	TRBJ2-3	-	TGTGCCAGCTCACCACCCCAGGCTGATACGCAGTATTTT	CASSPPQADTQYF
TRBV12-3/TRBV12-4	many	TRBJ2-1	-	TGTGCCAGCAGGGATAGAAAGGCGAATGAGCAGTTCTTC	CASRDRKANEQFF
TRBV5-6	many	TRBJ2-2	-	TGTGCCAGCAGGAGTGCGCGGACCACCGGGGAGCTGTTTTTT	CASRSARTTGELFF
TRBV7-3	-	TRBJ2-3	-	TGTGCCAGCAGCCTAAACCCCACAGATACGCAGTATTTT	CASSLNPTDTQYF
TRBV12-3/TRBV12-4	many	TRBJ1-2	-	TGTGCCAGCAGTTTAGGGCAGGCCCTTAACTATGGCTACACCTTC	CASSLGQALNYGYTF
TRBV9	many	TRBJ1-2	TRBD1	TGTGCCAGCAGCGAACTCGGGACAGGCGGAGATGGCTACACCTTC	CASSELGTGGDGYTF
TRBV4-3	many	TRBJ2-1	TRBD2	TGCGCCAGCAGCCAAGATTCCCGGGGAGGGGAGTGGTCGGGTGAGCAGTTCTTC	CASSQDSRGGEWSGEQFF
TRBV5-1	many	TRBJ1-1	-	TGCGCCAGCAGCTCCCGGGGGAACACTGAAGCTTTCTTT	CASSSRGNTEAFF
TRBV5-1	many	TRBJ2-5	TRBD2	TGCGCCAGCAGCTTGGACCGACTAGCAAAGACCCAGTACTTC	CASSLDRLAKTQYF
TRBV29-1	few	TRBJ2-5	-	TGCAGCGGGGGGCAGGCCCAAGAGACCCAGTACTTC	CSGGQAQETQYF
TRBV5-1	many	TRBJ2-1	-	TGCGCCAGCAGCTTGGCCCCTAGAGGGGTTGAGCAGTTCTTC	CASSLAPRGVEQFF
TRBV18	many	TRBJ2-7	-	TGTGCCAGCTCGCCAACCCGGCAGGGTGGAATCTACGAGCAGTACTTC	CASSPTRQGGIYEQYF
TRBV15	many	TRBJ1-2	TRBD1	TGTGCCACCAGCAGAGATTCACAGGGGGGGGATGGCTACACCTTC	CATSRDSQGGDGYTF
TRBV5-1	many	TRBJ2-2	TRBD1	TGCGCCAGCAGCCCGGGGACAGTAATAGCCACCGGGGAGCTGTTTTTT	CASSPGTVIATGELFF
TRBV7-9	many	TRBJ2-6	-	TGTGCCAGCAGCTTACGAACAGGGTTTACAGGGGCCAACGTCCTGACTTTC	CASSLRTGFTGANVLTF
TRBV9	many	TRBJ1-5	TRBD1	TGTGCCAGCAGCGTAGATGGGGACAGGGTTGATCAGCCCCAGCATTTT	CASSVDGDRVDQPQHF